Listed here is a single T cell receptor beta chain. The antigen is unknown. TCRdb used MiXCR to reprocess the 5' RACE reads, holding one entry per CDR3 protein. The repertoire holds approximately 700,000 distinct CDR3 sequences, with approximately 6.1% as singletons. The data originate from a study of identical twins. Study-level points and caveats: Beta out-of-frame sequences showed weaker excess twin sharing.

The junction had 11 bases not matched to a gene; V was cut back by 3 bases and J by 6 bases. The CDR3 length is 17 residues. Germline CDR1 SGHNT, CDR2 YENEEA. Sequencing used naive T cells sorted from blood. The receptor was isolated from a man between 18 and 35 years old in good health. V is TRBV11-3 and J is TRBJ2-2; TRBD2 agrees at 9 bases. The CDR3, as DNA: TGTGCCAGCAGCTTCTTTGTAAGGATAGCGGGAGCCGGGGAGCTGTTTTTT. Its translation is CASSFFVRIAGAGELFF.